Included here is one T cell receptor beta chain sequence, with context. Data came from immunoSEQ multiplex PCR; TCRdb stores just in-frame clones and leaves some out. The table records over 100,000 clones, roughly 84% of them present only once. The data belong to a study of PD-L1 blockade in urothelial cancer. Overall study: Investigators checked blood 3 weeks (second dose) and 6 weeks after treatment start.

Time point denoted: pretreatment peripheral blood. The source was PBMCs, collected around atezolizumab (anti-PD-L1) treatment. The TCR was taken from a man aged 45-65 years with urothelial cancer.

CDR3 protein: CASSPAGPLKGGTEAFF. The CDR3 DNA reads TGCGCCAGCAGCCCCGCCGGGCCCCTAAAGGGAGGCACTGAAGCTTTCTTT. The gene calls are TRBV5-1 and TRBJ1-1; no firm D call. Germline V lookup: CDR1 SGHRS, CDR2 YFSETQ. The length of the CDR3 is 17 residues. V lost 4 bases to trimming and J lost 4 bases, with 23 bases between them.